This entry concerns a single T cell receptor beta chain. Its specificity is not known. Germline V CDR1 and CDR2: SGDLS, YYNGEE. The V end lost 5 bases, the J end lost 7 bases, and 12 bases lay between the germline ends. There are 12 residues in the CDR3. The data derive from a study of T cell responses to AZD1222 COVID-19 vaccine. Points from the study as a whole: Repertoires were collected only later (after the peak T cell response had occurred). CD4 TCRs linked to vaccination spanned spike, dominating at 160-218 and 743-854. Females made up more of the donors, who were largely white British, and clonal diversity may have come out too low. Spike-specific TCR breadth rose after two AZD1222 doses, and depth rose as well.

Assay: immunoSEQ multiplex PCR; the TCRdb copy retains only in-frame clones and omits some. The sample carries roughly 150,000 clones, approximately 91% recorded once. The J gene is TRBJ1-2, the V gene TRBV9; no firm D call. Here the sequenced sample was peripheral blood, taken 28 days after the second AZD1222 dose. The source is an adult who received the AZD1222 COVID-19 vaccine. In DNA form, the CDR3 reads TGTGCCAGCAGTAATTCCGTGGGTGGCTACACCTTC. It encodes CASSNSVGGYTF.